This T cell receptor (beta chain) was identified in a study of metastatic and nonmetastatic thyroid tumors. For the study at large: For malignant and benign thyroid patients, tumor or nodule tissue and blood were the sources whose repertoires were compared.

This clone was counted ten times or more. The antigen is undetermined. There were no patients who had received any treatment before thyroid surgery. Authors' data handling: The study's classifier, a distant-metastasis tool for papillary thyroid cancer, was built using CDR3 differences across clinicopathological groups. TCRdb called clones again from the PCR reads with MiXCR. The V and J calls come from TCRdb's annotation, not from the publication. The sample lists under 30,000 clones, roughly 20% occurring once. Germline V lookup: CDR1 LGHDT, CDR2 YNNKEL (reference sequence). The CDR3 consists of 13 residues. J lost 10 bases, V lost 5 bases, and 7 bases had no gene match. Study-level points and caveats: Malignant thyroid tumors reportedly exceeded benign nodules significantly in TCR beta diversity, with the difference appearing in blood and tumor.

Sequencing was done on a sample of blood. V and J are TRBV3-1 and TRBJ1-4, with 7 bases that match TRBD1. The TCR sequence derives from a female donor with papillary thyroid cancer or a benign thyroid nodule (not recorded which). Some clones in this sample may be carry-over from other donors' samples. Here the CDR3 DNA reads TGTGCCAGCAGCTCAAGACAGGGAACAAAACTGTTTTTT. Translation gives CASSSRQGTKLFF. Based on the CDR3 plus reference TRBV3-1 and TRBJ1-4, the full variable domain is DTAVSQTPKYLVTQMGNDKSIKCEQNLGHDTMYWYKQDSKKFLKIMFSYNNKELIINETVPNRFSPKSPDKAHLNLHINSLELGDSAVYFCASSSRQGTKLFFGSGTQLSVL.